The sequence of this T cell receptor (beta chain) was determined in a study of T-cell memory formation after mild COVID-19. In the case of this clonotype: Its antigen is undetermined.

UMIs and sample barcodes were carried by the TCR alpha and TCR beta cDNA libraries that 5'RACE produced using constant-segment primers. TCRdb independently ran MiXCR on the 5' RACE reads; one entry per CDR3 protein. The sample consists of under 250,000 distinct CDR3 sequences, about 10% of them appearing once. The CDR3 totals 12 residues. The V end was cut by 4 bases, the J end by 10 bases, with 14 bases between. Germline CDR1 SGHRS, CDR2 YFSETQ. Broader study findings: Later expanders leaned CD4+, whereas day 15 to 85 contracting clones were balanced CD4/CD8. CD4+ contracting clones were mainly CM and EM; CD8+ ones, EMRA. Researchers could not confirm that second-wave clones peaking on day 37 targeted SARS-CoV-2.

The sample taken for sequencing was PBMCs or a T cell subset sorted from them (not recorded which). The V call is TRBV5-1, the J call TRBJ2-5, with D maybe TRBD1 (7 bases). This clonotype was sampled from a man aged 18-30 years who had mild COVID-19 (a few samples of this study predate the infection). Cell type and time point are not known. This CDR3 is CASSPEGADQYF. The CDR3 nucleotides read TGCGCCAGCAGCCCGGAGGGGGCTGACCAGTACTTC.